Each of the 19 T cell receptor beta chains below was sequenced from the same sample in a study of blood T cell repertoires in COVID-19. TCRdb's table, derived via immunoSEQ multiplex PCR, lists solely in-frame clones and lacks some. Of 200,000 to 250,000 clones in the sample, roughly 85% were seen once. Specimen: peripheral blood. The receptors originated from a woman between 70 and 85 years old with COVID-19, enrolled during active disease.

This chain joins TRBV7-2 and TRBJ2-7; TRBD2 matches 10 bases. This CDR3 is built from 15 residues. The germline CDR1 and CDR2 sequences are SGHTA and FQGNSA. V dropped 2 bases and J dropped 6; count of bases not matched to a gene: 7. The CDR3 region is CASSLSRLAGAEQYF. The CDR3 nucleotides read TGTGCCAGCAGCTTAAGTAGGCTAGCGGGAGCCGAGCAGTACTTC.

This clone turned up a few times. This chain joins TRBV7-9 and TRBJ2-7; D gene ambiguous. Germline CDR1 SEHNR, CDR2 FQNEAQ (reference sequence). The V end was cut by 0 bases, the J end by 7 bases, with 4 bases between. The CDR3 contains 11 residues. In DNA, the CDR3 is TGTGCCAGCAGCTTAGCTCAAGAGCAGTACTTC. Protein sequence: CASSLAQEQYF.

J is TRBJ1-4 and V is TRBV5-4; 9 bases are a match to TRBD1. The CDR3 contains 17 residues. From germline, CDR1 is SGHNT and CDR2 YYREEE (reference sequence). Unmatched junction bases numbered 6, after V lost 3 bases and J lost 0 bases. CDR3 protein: CASSSHRGPTTNEKLFF. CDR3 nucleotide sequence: TGTGCCAGCAGCTCCCACAGGGGGCCGACAACTAATGAAAAACTGTTTTTT.

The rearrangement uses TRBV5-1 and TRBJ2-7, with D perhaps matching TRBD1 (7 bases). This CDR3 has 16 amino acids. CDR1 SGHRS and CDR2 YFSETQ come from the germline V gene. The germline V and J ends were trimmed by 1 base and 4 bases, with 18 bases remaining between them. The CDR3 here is CASSLTGTAGSYEQYF. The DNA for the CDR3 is TGCGCCAGCAGCTTGACCGGGACAGCGGGTTCTTACGAGCAGTACTTC.

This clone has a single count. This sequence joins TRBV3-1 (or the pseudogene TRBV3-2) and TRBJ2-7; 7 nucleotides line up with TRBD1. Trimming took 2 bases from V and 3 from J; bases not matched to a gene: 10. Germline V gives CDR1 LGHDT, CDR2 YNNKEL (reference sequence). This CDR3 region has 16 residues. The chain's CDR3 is CASSQTQGVRGYEQYF. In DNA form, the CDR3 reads TGTGCCAGCAGCCAAACCCAGGGGGTTAGGGGCTACGAGCAGTACTTC.

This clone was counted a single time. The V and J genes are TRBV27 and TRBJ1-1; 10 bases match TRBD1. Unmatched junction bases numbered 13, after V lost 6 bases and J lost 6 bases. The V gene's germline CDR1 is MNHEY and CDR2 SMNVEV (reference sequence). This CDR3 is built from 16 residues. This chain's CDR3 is CASSPGQGIVWSEAFF. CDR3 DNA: TGTGCCAGCAGCCCGGGACAGGGGATCGTATGGTCTGAAGCTTTCTTT.

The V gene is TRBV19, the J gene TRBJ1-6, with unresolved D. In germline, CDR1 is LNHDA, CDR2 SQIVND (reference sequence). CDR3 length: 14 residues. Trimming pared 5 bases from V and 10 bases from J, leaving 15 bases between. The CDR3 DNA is TGTGCCAGTAGTGCGACACTTCGGGAGTCACCCCTCCACTTT. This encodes CASSATLRESPLHF.

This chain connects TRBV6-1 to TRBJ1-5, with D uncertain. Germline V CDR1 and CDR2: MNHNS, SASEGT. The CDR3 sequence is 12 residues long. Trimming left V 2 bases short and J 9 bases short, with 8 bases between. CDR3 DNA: TGTGCCAGCAGTGAACGAGGCGCGCCCCAGCATTTT. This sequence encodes CASSERGAPQHF.

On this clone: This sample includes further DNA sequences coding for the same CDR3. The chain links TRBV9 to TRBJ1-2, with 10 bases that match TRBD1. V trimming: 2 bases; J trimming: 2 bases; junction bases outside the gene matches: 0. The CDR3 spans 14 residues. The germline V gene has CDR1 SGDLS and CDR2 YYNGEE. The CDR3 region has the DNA TGTGCCAGCAGCGTGGGACAGGGGAACTATGGCTACACCTTC. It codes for CASSVGQGNYGYTF.

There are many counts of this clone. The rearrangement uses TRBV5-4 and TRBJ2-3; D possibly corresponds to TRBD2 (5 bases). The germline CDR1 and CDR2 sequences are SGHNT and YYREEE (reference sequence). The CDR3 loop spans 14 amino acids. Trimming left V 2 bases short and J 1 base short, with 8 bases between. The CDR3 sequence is CASSFVRGTDTQYF. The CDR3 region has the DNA TGTGCCAGCAGCTTTGTGCGGGGCACAGATACGCAGTATTTT.

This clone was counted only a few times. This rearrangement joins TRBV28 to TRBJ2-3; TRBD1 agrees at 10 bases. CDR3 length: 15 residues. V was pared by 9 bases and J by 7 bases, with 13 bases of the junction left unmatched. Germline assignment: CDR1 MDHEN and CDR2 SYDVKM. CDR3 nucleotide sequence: TGTGCCAGTTCCCGGTCCGGACAGGGGGGGAATACGCAGTATTTT. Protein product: CASSRSGQGGNTQYF.

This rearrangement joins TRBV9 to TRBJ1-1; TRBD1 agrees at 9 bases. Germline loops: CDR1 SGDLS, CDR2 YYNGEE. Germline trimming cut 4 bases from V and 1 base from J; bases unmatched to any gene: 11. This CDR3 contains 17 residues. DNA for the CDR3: TGTGCCAGCAGCCGCACCGGGACAGGGAACAAGAACACTGAAGCTTTCTTT. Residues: CASSRTGTGNKNTEAFF.

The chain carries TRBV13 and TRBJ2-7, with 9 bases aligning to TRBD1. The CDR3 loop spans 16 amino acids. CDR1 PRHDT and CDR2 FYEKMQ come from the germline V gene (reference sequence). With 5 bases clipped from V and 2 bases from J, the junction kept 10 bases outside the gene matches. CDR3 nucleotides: TGTGCCAGCAGCCCGAGGGACAGGGTTTCCCCCTACGAGCAGTACTTC. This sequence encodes CASSPRDRVSPYEQYF.

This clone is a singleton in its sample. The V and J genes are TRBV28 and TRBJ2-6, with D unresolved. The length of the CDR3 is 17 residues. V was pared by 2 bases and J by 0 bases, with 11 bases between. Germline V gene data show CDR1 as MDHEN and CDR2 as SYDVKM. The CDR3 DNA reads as TGTGCCAGCAGTTTACAGGTACCTGGCTCTGGGGCCAACGTCCTGACTTTC. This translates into CASSLQVPGSGANVLTF.

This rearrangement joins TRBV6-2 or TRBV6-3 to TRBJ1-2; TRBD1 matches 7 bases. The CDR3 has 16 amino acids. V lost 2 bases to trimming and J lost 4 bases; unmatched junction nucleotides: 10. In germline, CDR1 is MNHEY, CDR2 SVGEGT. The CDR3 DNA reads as TGTGCCAGCAGTTACCCCACGGGGACAGTGAGCTATGGCTACACCTTC. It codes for CASSYPTGTVSYGYTF.

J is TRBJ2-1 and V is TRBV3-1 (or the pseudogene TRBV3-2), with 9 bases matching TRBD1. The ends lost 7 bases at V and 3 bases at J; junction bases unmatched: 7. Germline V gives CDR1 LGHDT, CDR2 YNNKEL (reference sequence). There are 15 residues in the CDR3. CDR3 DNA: TGTGCCAGCACCAAGGAGGGACAGGGCTACAATGAGCAGTTCTTC. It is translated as CASTKEGQGYNEQFF.

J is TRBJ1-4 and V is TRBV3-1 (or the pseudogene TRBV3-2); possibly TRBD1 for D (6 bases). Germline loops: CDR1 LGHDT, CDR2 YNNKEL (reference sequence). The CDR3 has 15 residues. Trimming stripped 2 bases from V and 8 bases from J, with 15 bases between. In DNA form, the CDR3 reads TGTGCCAGCAGCCAACGAGGGGGAGGGACGGAAAAACTGTTTTTT. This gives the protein CASSQRGGGTEKLFF.

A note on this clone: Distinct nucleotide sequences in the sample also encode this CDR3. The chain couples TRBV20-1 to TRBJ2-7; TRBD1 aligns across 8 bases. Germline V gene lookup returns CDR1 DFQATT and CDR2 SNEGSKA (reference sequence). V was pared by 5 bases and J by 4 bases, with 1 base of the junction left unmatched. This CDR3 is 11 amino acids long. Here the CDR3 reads CSAWTGYEQYF. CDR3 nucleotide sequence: TGCAGTGCTTGGACAGGGTACGAGCAGTACTTC.

CDR3 loop: CASSATGPGGYTF. The CDR3 nucleotides are TGTGCCAGCAGCGCGACAGGGCCCGGTGGCTACACCTTC. The J gene is TRBJ1-2, the V gene TRBV6-5; 7 bases fit TRBD1. CDR1 and CDR2 (germline): MNHEY, SVGAGI. V dropped 6 bases and J dropped 7; count of bases not matched to a gene: 8. The CDR3 has 13 amino acids.